This is a list of T cell receptor beta chains from one sample in a study of blood T cell repertoires in COVID-19. TCRdb keeps only in-frame clones here, not all; method: immunoSEQ multiplex PCR. The sample has some 450,000 clones; approximately 90% are singletons. Specimen: peripheral blood. These receptors were obtained from a man aged 18 to 30 with COVID-19, enrolled during active disease. The conserved cysteine and the conserved F or W are not part of the CDR3 here. D genes are given only for firm matches.

>TRBV29-1|TRBJ2-3|TRBD1
SVVTTGIADTQY
>TRBV10-3|TRBJ2-3|TRBD2
AISDGLAGASQY
>TRBV6-5|TRBJ2-7|TRBD2
ASKGGGSPYEQY
>TRBV11-3|TRBJ2-5|TRBD2
ASSWNLVGGPEETQY
>TRBV6-5|TRBJ1-5|.
ASSYIGGGQPQH
>TRBV6-5|TRBJ2-1|.
ASTTTGWNEQF
>TRBV19|TRBJ1-5|TRBD1
ASAQGQVQPQH
>TRBV5-1|TRBJ1-2|.
ASSLEQGWGYT
>TRBV13|TRBJ2-7|TRBD2
ASNSRERGLAGGEQY
>TRBV6-5|TRBJ1-5|TRBD1
ASSYTGQPNQPQH
>TRBV15|TRBJ2-6|TRBD1
ATSSDRGPYNVLT
>TRBV15|TRBJ2-7|TRBD1
ATSGQGTYEQY
>TRBV6-6|TRBJ2-3|.
ASNTSPGRGTDTQY
>TRBV2|TRBJ1-1|TRBD1
ASNLQGGNTEAF